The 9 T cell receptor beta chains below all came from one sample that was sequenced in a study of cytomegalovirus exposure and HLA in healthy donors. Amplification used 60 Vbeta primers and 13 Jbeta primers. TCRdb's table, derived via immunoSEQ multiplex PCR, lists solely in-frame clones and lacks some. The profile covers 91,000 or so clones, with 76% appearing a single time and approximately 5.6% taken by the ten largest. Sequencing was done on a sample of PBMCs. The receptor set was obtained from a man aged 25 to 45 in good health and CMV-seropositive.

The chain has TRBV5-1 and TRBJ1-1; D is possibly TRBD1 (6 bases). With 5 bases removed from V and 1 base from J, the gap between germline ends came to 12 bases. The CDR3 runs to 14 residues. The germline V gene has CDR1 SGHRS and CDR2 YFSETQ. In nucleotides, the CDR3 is TGCGCCAGCAGGAAAGAGGGGGAGAACACTGAAGCTTTCTTT. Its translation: CASRKEGENTEAFF.

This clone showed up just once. The CDR3 protein is CASSSDRAWDEQYF. DNA for the CDR3: TGTGCCAGCAGCTCCGACAGGGCGTGGGACGAGCAGTACTTC. This rearrangement joins TRBV7-8 to TRBJ2-7; TRBD1 agrees at 7 bases. This CDR3 comprises 14 residues. Germline CDR1 SGHVS, CDR2 FQNEAQ. V was pared by 4 bases and J by 5 bases, with 8 bases of the junction left unmatched.

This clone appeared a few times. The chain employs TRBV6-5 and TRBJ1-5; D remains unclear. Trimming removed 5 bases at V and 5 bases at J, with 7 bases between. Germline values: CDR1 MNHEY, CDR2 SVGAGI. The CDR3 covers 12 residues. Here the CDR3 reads CASSDRDQPQHF. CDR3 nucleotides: TGTGCCAGCAGTGACCGGGATCAGCCCCAGCATTTT.

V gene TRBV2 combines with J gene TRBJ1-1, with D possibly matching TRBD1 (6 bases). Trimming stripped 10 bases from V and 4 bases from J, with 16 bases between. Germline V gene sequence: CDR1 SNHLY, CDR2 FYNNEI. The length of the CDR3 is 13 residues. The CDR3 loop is CATKGGIGTEAFF. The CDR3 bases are TGTGCCACCAAGGGGGGGATTGGCACTGAAGCTTTCTTT.

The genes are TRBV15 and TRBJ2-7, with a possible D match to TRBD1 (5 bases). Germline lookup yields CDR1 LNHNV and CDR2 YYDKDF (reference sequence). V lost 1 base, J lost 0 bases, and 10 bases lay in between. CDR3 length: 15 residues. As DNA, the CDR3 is TGTGCCACCAGCAGAGGAGACAGTCCCTCCTACGAGCAGTACTTC. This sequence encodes CATSRGDSPSYEQYF.

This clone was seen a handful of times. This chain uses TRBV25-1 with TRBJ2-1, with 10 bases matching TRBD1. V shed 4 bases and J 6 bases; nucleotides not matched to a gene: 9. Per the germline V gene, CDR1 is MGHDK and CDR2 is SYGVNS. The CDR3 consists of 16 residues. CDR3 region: CASSGKDRGESNEQFF. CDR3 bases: TGTGCCAGCAGTGGGAAGGACAGGGGGGAGAGCAATGAGCAGTTCTTC.

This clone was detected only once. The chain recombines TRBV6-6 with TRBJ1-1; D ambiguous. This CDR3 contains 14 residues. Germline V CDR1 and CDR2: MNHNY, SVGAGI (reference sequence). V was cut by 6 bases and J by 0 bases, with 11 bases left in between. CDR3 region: CASSRTGMNTEAFF. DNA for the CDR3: TGTGCCAGCAGCCGGACGGGAATGAACACTGAAGCTTTCTTT.

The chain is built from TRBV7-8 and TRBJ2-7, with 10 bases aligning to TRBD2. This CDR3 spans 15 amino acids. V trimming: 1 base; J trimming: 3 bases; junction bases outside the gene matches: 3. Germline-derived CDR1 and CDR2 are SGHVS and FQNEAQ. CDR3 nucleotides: TGTGCCAGCAGCTTAGGGGCTAGCGGGGGCTACGAGCAGTACTTC. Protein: CASSLGASGGYEQYF.

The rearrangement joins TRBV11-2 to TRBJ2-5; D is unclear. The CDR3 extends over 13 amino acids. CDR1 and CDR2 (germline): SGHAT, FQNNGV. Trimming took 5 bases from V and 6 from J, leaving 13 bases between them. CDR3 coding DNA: TGTGCCAGCAGCCCGCCGTTAGTAAAGACCCAGTACTTC. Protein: CASSPPLVKTQYF.